This T cell receptor beta chain was documented in a study of shared clonotypes between healthy human individuals (dated by TCRdb to the early 2020s). Context from the whole study: Two women and a few men aged 18 to 49 years were included in the cohort. To estimate repertoire size and how much clonotype sharing occurs between individuals, the study deeply sequenced the blood TCR repertoires of five healthy adults. Each donor's leukapheresis produced roughly between about 0.9 and 9.5 billion PBMCs. For each donor, CD4 naive and CD4 memory were each run on three plates, CD8 naive on two plates, and CD8 memory on one plate. To increase sequencing depth and limit assay-specific biases, different laboratories used diverse techniques to prepare libraries and sequence TCR repertoires. Points the paper makes about the study in general: Compared with non-shared clonotypes, the clonotypes found in all four sorted-subset donors had higher generation probabilities. Larger estimated clonotype richness was generally found for naive subsets than for memory subsets. Sampling was limited to blood, and TCR repertoires in tissue likely differ from TCR repertoires in blood. Rarefaction of sorted-subset datasets indicated incomplete sequencing despite the large sequencing depth. Because the study included a small number of donors, the genetic and exposure-history diversity represented was limited. Pairwise subsampling led to the expectation that sequencing depth would affect the degree of clonotype sharing among donors. Approximately 5% of naive CD4, around 3.5% of naive CD8, roughly 2.4% of memory CD4, and about 0.4% of memory CD8 clonotypes were shared across a few donors.

TCR CDR3 regions were amplified from genomic DNA by multiplex PCR using the deep immunoSEQ assay. For each cell subset, the extracted genomic DNA was distributed evenly across all wells of several immunoSEQ 96-well plates, and each plate served as one replicate. For sorted subsets, roughly 0.2 ug genomic DNA, equal to tens of thousands of T cell genomes, was loaded into each replicate PCR. The purified libraries were quantified using a Qubit 3.0 fluorometer, sized with a Bioanalyzer 2100, and then quantified again using the KAPA Library Quantification kit. A separate single-read 150-cycle Illumina NextSeq 550 flow cell was used to sequence each immunoSEQ 96-well plate. Turning to the authors' computational methods: Because the immunoSEQ output held only junctional sequences and lacked quality scores, the filtering could not match the filtering applied to full-length reads. To assign V/J genes and CDR3, sequences were annotated using PyIR, a Python wrapper for IgBLAST v1.9, with IMGT germline references. Any read was removed if the V/J assignment was weak (E-value above 1e-6), the CDR3 was missing, or the read contained stop codons, out-of-frame junctions, or ambiguous translated residues. V3J clonotypes were defined by identical inferred V gene, J gene, and CDR3 amino acid sequence. The percentage overlap between two repertoires was calculated by dividing the number of shared unique clonotypes by the size of the smaller repertoire. Three approaches were used to assess repertoire richness: RTK rarefaction, the Chao1 estimator, and Recon v2.1 estimates of unobserved clonotypes. Generation probabilities for all TCRbeta clonotypes obtained by the gDNA method from four donors were computed using OLGA. TCRdb limited this immuneACCESS table to in-frame rearrangements with V and J called. A share of clones is missing; checked studies link under half to unresolved V genes, and the rest is unexplained. The D gene and trimming were derived from the DNA, and the V and J assignments and clone size from that table. Recorded for this sample are roughly 2 million clones; roughly 96% of them occurred a single time. The biggest ten clones account for roughly 0.13% of the sample.

Cut back by 8 bases and 3 bases, the V and J ends lie 17 bases apart. There are 14 amino acids in the CDR3, from cysteine to phenylalanine inclusive. Only the CDR3 part of the read is kept: 42 bases, read in frame from the first base. CDR1 is given as GTSNPN and CDR2 as SVGIG, both from the germline V gene (reference sequence). Donors were healthy HIV-negative adults with no recently reported acute infections or vaccinations. All donors were Caucasian adults living in Nashville, Tennessee, USA. CD4+ T cells were enriched by magnetic negative selection, after which naive cells were positively selected on CD45RA and the negative fraction was taken as the memory subset. Blood was obtained by leukapheresis, after which PBMCs were separated by Ficoll-Histopaque density gradient centrifugation and cryopreserved in liquid nitrogen vapor phase. Analytical flow cytometry was used to check the purity and quantity of every magnetically sorted T cell population. Genomic DNA was isolated from every sorted fraction and measured by UV absorbance on a Nanodrop 2000c.

Regarding this clone: No antigen is known for it. One base away there is no much larger clone; base qualities are not given.

The V and J segments used are TRBV30 and TRBJ1-5; the D gene cannot be named for sure. Sequencing used naive CD4+ T cells sorted from blood. What this sample's cell subset or site label stands for: CD45RA+ positively selected. The receptor comes from a man aged 18 to 30 in good health. The DNA sequence reads TGTGCCAGTAGTATCGGCCGGAACAATCAGCCCCAGCATTTT. This gives the protein CASSIGRNNQPQHF.